The present T cell receptor beta chain was sequenced within a study of Graves' ophthalmopathy and Graves' hyperthyroidism. Trimming cost V 4 bases and J 2 bases; bases outside gene matches: 7. The CDR3 is 15 residues long. The germline gives CDR1 SGHRS, CDR2 YFSETQ. Researchers took RNA transcripts and amplified TCR beta CDR3 regions from them. In the first round, RT-PCR was carried out with HTBI primers, and a multiplex PCR formed the second round. A single record per CDR3 protein comes from TCRdb applying MiXCR to the multiplex PCR reads. The table shows some 380,000 distinct CDR3 sequences, with 15% occurring only once. This clonotype came up a few times. Its antigen remains unknown. Findings of the study overall: Sensitivity of roughly 64% and specificity of 72% to 80% were achieved by the model that predicted ophthalmopathy progression. Most expanded clonotypes in thyroid above 0.001 frequency also showed up in blood.

Among the hyperthyroidism patients, all were newly diagnosed, aged 18 to 65, with under 2 months' duration. The chain joins TRBV5-1 to TRBJ1-1; 8 nucleotides line up with TRBD1. The source of this sequence is a woman under 30 with stable Graves' hyperthyroidism. The material sequenced was peripheral blood. CDR3 amino acids: CASSAGDRGNTEAFF. Here the CDR3 DNA reads TGCGCCAGCAGCGCGGGAGACAGGGGCAACACTGAAGCTTTCTTT.